This T cell receptor (beta chain) came from a study of T cell responses to AZD1222 COVID-19 vaccine. This table comes from immunoSEQ multiplex PCR, and its TCRdb copy is limited to in-frame clones, with some not included. Of 45,000 to 55,000 clones listed, around 84% are singletons. Comments on this clone: Its target is unknown.

The CDR3 extends over 14 amino acids. Germline V gene lookup returns CDR1 MNHEY and CDR2 SMNVEV (reference sequence). Between the trimmed V and J ends, which lost 4 bases and 1 base, there was a span of 10 bases. Study-level findings and limits: Dominant at 160-218 and 743-854, vaccine-associated CD4 TCRs also spanned spike. White British ancestry dominated among donors, who included more females, and clonal diversity was possibly underestimated. In the spike-specific TCR repertoire, nearly half reportedly target unmutated variant regions. Following two doses of AZD1222, Spike-specific TCR breadth and depth rose.

The receptor's source is an adult in good health. The specimen was peripheral blood, collected on day 0 of AZD1222 vaccination. This chain joins TRBV27 and TRBJ1-1; TRBD1 might be the D (6 bases). The CDR3 bases are TGTGCCAGCAGTTCCCTCAGGGGGAACACTGAAGCTTTCTTT. This gives the protein CASSSLRGNTEAFF.